This entry lists 23 T cell receptor beta chains sequenced from one sample in a study of blood T cell repertoires in COVID-19. Sequencing was performed with immunoSEQ multiplex PCR; in TCRdb, only in-frame clones are kept and a portion is missing. The data hold around 150,000 clones, with around four fifths observed a single time. The sequencing input was peripheral blood. The receptor source for this set is a woman older than 75 with acute or convalescent COVID-19.

This sequence joins TRBV5-6 and TRBJ1-2; D is uncertain. The CDR3 is made up of 14 amino acids. Trimming cost V 6 bases and J 5 bases, with 17 bases left between them. Germline CDR1 reads SGHDT; CDR2 reads YYEEEE. CDR3 loop: CASTLQLGRYGYTF. In DNA form, the CDR3 reads TGTGCCAGCACCCTACAACTAGGGCGATATGGCTACACCTTC. The full variable domain, in which reference TRBV5-6 and TRBJ1-2 provide the parts outside the CDR3, is DAGVTQSPTHLIKTRGQQVTLRCSPKSGHDTVSWYQQALGQGPQFIFQYYEEEERQRGNFPDRFSGHQFPNYSSELNVNALLLGDSALYLCASTLQLGRYGYTFGSGTRLTVV.

The V and J genes are TRBV7-3 and TRBJ2-1; 7 bases align to TRBD1. The V and J ends lost 5 bases and 3 bases, in that order; junction bases with no gene match: 7. Germline values: CDR1 SGHTA, CDR2 FQGTGA. This CDR3 comprises 15 residues. This CDR3 is CASSPTGTDYNEQFF. CDR3 nucleotide sequence: TGTGCCAGCAGCCCAACCGGGACAGACTACAATGAGCAGTTCTTC.

This rearrangement joins TRBV27 to TRBJ2-7; TRBD2 matches 11 bases. CDR1 is MNHEY, CDR2 SMNVEV, per germline (reference sequence). V lost 5 bases to trimming and J lost 0 bases; unmatched junction nucleotides: 9. This CDR3 has 17 residues. As DNA, the CDR3 is TGTGCCAGCAGTCCCGGGACTAGCGGCGGCTACTCCTACGAGCAGTACTTC. Its translation: CASSPGTSGGYSYEQYF.

In this sample, this clone turned up once. This chain links TRBV24-1 with TRBJ1-1, with D hard to call. Per the germline V gene, CDR1 is KGHDR and CDR2 is SFDVKD. Between the trimmed V and J ends, which lost 3 bases and 6 bases, there was a span of 10 bases. CDR3 length: 13 amino acids. The CDR3 DNA sequence: TGTGCCACCAGTGATCCTCTTCTACCTGAAGCTTTCTTT. Residues: CATSDPLLPEAFF.

This clone was observed once. The chain is built from TRBV27 and TRBJ1-5; 10 bases agree with TRBD1. With 5 bases clipped from V and 2 bases from J, the junction kept 9 bases outside the gene matches. The CDR3 covers 17 residues. Germline V gene sequence: CDR1 MNHEY, CDR2 SMNVEV (reference sequence). The CDR3 bases are TGTGCCAGCAGTACCGGGACAGGGGTGCGTGGCAATCAGCCCCAGCATTTT. This translates into CASSTGTGVRGNQPQHF.

Of note for this clone: The junction departs from germline at one end; a sequencing error may be responsible. The gene calls are TRBV20-1 and TRBJ1-2; 7 bases map to TRBD1. This CDR3 region has 8 residues. Germline CDR1 reads DFQATT; CDR2 reads SNEGSKA (reference sequence). CDR3 in amino acids: CSVHRGYF. The CDR3 DNA sequence: TGCAGTGTACACAGGGGATACTTC.

This sequence joins TRBV5-1 and TRBJ1-4; tentative D call: TRBD1 (6 bases). The V end lost 5 bases, the J end lost 8 bases, and 16 bases lay between the germline ends. Germline CDR1 reads SGHRS; CDR2 reads YFSETQ. This CDR3 contains 14 residues. CDR3 residues: CASRQQGAEEKLFF. DNA of the CDR3: TGCGCCAGCAGGCAACAGGGAGCTGAGGAAAAACTGTTTTTT.

CDR3 protein: CASSILILGRNEQFF. The CDR3 bases are TGTGCCAGTAGTATTTTAATACTGGGGCGCAATGAGCAGTTCTTC. V is TRBV19 and J is TRBJ2-1; a possible D gene is TRBD1 (5 bases). The CDR3 is made up of 15 amino acids. Germline CDR1 is LNHDA and CDR2 is SQIVND (reference sequence). The ends were cut back, 3 bases at V and 6 bases at J, with 15 bases in the middle.

The gene calls are TRBV6-5 and TRBJ1-6; D is ambiguous. In germline, CDR1 is MNHEY, CDR2 SVGAGI. Trimming stripped 6 bases from V and 9 bases from J, with 18 bases between. The CDR3 has 15 amino acids. CDR3 DNA: TGTGCCAGCAGCCCAGCTGGAGGGAGTACTTCACCCCTCCACTTT. Its translation: CASSPAGGSTSPLHF.

The chain is built from TRBV7-3 and TRBJ2-2, with 8 bases identical to TRBD2. Germline V gives CDR1 SGHTA, CDR2 FQGTGA. The CDR3 extends over 14 amino acids. After removal of 9 bases from V and 3 bases from J, the junction contained 6 bases not matched to a gene. For the CDR3, the DNA is TGTGCCAGTGGACTAGCTCGAGACACCGGGGAGCTGTTTTTT. Protein: CASGLARDTGELFF.

The chain joins TRBV16 to TRBJ1-5, with D perhaps TRBD1 (6 bases). This CDR3 is 14 amino acids long. V lost 4 bases to trimming and J lost 4 bases, with 11 bases between them. CDR1 is KGHSY and CDR2 is FQNENV in the germline V gene. The CDR3 DNA sequence: TGTGCCAGCAGCCCCTCAAGGGGGAATCAGCCCCAGCATTTT. This encodes CASSPSRGNQPQHF.

The chain employs TRBV6-2 or TRBV6-3 and TRBJ2-1, with D unclear. Trimming took off 3 bases at V and 7 bases at J, with 7 bases between the two ends. The CDR3 length is 12 residues. Germline V lookup: CDR1 MNHEY, CDR2 SVGEGT. CDR3 amino acids: CASSYFGNEQFF. The CDR3 region has the DNA TGTGCCAGCAGTTATTTCGGGAATGAGCAGTTCTTC.

This chain joins TRBV3-1 (or the pseudogene TRBV3-2) and TRBJ1-5, with a tentative D call TRBD1 (5 bases). V was clipped by 1 base and J by 4 bases, with 8 bases between them. Germline V gene lookup returns CDR1 LGHDT and CDR2 YNNKEL (reference sequence). The CDR3 spans 14 residues. The CDR3 nucleotides read TGTGCCAGCAGCCAAGGGGGCCGTAATCAGCCCCAGCATTTT. This encodes CASSQGGRNQPQHF.

This sequence joins TRBV7-2 and TRBJ1-2, with D possibly being TRBD1 (6 bases). The germline V gene has CDR1 SGHTA and CDR2 FQGNSA. CDR3 length equals 14 residues. The V gene lost 0 bases and the J gene lost 4 bases, with 9 bases spanning the gap. The DNA for the CDR3 is TGTGCCAGCAGCTTAGCGTACAGGGCCTATGGCTACACCTTC. It is translated as CASSLAYRAYGYTF.

V gene TRBV9 combines with J gene TRBJ2-2; the D gene is possibly TRBD1 (6 bases). Germline values: CDR1 SGDLS, CDR2 YYNGEE. The CDR3 extends over 15 amino acids. V lost 0 bases and J 6 bases, leaving 12 bases between the germline ends. CDR3 amino acids: CASSVVGQGAGELFF. In DNA form, the CDR3 reads TGTGCCAGCAGCGTAGTGGGACAAGGCGCCGGGGAGCTGTTTTTT.

This chain joins TRBV10-3 and TRBJ2-3; weak D call: TRBD2 (7 bases). The CDR3 totals 17 residues. Trimming took 2 bases from V and 1 from J, leaving 16 bases between them. Per the germline V gene, CDR1 is ENHRY and CDR2 is SYGVKD. As DNA, the CDR3 is TGTGCCATCAGTGAGCCCCGACTAGGGGGGGGCACAGATACGCAGTATTTT. It specifies CAISEPRLGGGTDTQYF.

This clone was seen only once. The rearrangement links TRBV7-2 to TRBJ2-3, with 10 bases matching TRBD2. The CDR3 length is 17 residues. Germline CDR1 reads SGHTA; CDR2 reads FQGNSA. V was clipped by 6 bases and J by 8 bases; unmatched bases: 17. In nucleotides, the CDR3 is TGTGCCAGCAGACCGAGGGGATTAGCGGGGGGCCGTGGTACGCAGTATTTT. It is translated as CASRPRGLAGGRGTQYF.

This rearrangement joins TRBV5-1 to TRBJ2-2, with D possibly being TRBD2 (5 bases). Germline assignment: CDR1 SGHRS and CDR2 YFSETQ. The CDR3 contains 15 residues. Trimming left V 4 bases short and J 4 bases short, with 14 bases between. This chain's CDR3 is CASSAGGPVTGELFF. The CDR3 DNA reads as TGCGCCAGCAGCGCTGGCGGGCCAGTCACCGGGGAGCTGTTTTTT. Complete variable domain (other parts from reference TRBV5-1 and TRBJ2-2): KAGVTQTPRYLIKTRGQQVTLSCSPISGHRSVSWYQQTPGQGLQFLFEYFSETQRNKGNFPGRFSGRQFSNSRSEMNVSTLELGDSALYLCASSAGGPVTGELFFGEGSRLTVL.

This chain uses TRBV5-6 with TRBJ1-2; D call uncertain. Trimming removed 0 bases at V and 3 bases at J, with 15 bases between. Germline V gene data show CDR1 as SGHDT and CDR2 as YYEEEE. The CDR3 covers 16 residues. The CDR3 sequence: CASSLGEWTSHYGYTF. Written as DNA, the CDR3 is TGTGCCAGCAGCTTGGGGGAGTGGACCTCCCACTATGGCTACACCTTC.

The V and J genes are TRBV18 and TRBJ1-3; possibly TRBD1 for D (6 bases). This CDR3 has 15 residues. Between the trimmed V and J ends, which lost 3 bases and 2 bases, there was a span of 11 bases. CDR1 KGHSH and CDR2 LQKENI come from the germline V gene. CDR3 DNA sequence: TGTGCCAGCTCACCTCAGGGGAAAGCTGGAAACACCATATATTTT. This sequence encodes CASSPQGKAGNTIYF.

The chain recombines TRBV19 with TRBJ2-7; 9 nucleotides match TRBD1. Trimming at V came to 5 bases and at J to 3 bases, leaving 5 bases not matched to a gene. Per germline, CDR1 LNHDA and CDR2 SQIVND (reference sequence). The CDR3 length is 14 residues. In DNA, the CDR3 is TGTGCCAGTAGTCCCGGGACAGGGATCTACGAGCAGTACTTC. Translated, it gives CASSPGTGIYEQYF.

The V call is TRBV10-3, the J call TRBJ2-5; D possibly corresponds to TRBD2 (5 bases). The germline gives CDR1 ENHRY, CDR2 SYGVKD. The CDR3 runs to 14 residues. Trimming cost V 5 bases and J 0 bases, with 10 bases left between them. As DNA, the CDR3 is TGTGCCATCAGTAGGAATAGCGACCAAGAGACCCAGTACTTC. It yields the protein CAISRNSDQETQYF.

This clone was seen only once. The J gene is TRBJ2-3, the V gene TRBV5-1; a possible D gene is TRBD1 (6 bases). Trimming took off 4 bases at V and 5 bases at J, with 17 bases between the two ends. CDR1 is SGHRS, CDR2 YFSETQ, per germline. The CDR3 contains 15 residues. The CDR3 DNA is TGCGCCAGCAGCGCAGGACAGCTGGGGATAGATACGCAGTATTTT. This encodes CASSAGQLGIDTQYF.